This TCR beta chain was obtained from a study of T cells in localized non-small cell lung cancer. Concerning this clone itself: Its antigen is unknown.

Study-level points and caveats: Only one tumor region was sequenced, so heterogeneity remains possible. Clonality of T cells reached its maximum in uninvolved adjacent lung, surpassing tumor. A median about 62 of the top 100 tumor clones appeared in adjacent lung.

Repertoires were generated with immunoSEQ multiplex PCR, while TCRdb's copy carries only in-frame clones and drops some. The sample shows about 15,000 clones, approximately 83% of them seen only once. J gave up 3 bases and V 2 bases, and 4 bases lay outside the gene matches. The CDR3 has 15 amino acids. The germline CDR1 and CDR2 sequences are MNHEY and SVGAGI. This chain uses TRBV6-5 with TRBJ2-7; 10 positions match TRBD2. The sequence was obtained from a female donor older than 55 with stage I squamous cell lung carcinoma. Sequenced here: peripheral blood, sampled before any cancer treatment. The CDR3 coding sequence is TGTGCCAGCAGTTACGATCCTAGCGGGGGCTACGAGCAGTACTTC. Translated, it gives CASSYDPSGGYEQYF.